Sequencing of this T cell receptor beta chain was carried out in a study of T cell responses to AZD1222 COVID-19 vaccine. The CDR3 extends over 15 amino acids. In germline, CDR1 is SGHRS, CDR2 YFSETQ. Between the trimmed V and J ends, which lost 0 bases and 3 bases, there was a span of 10 bases. Regarding the study as a whole: Dominant CD4 TCR responses targeted spike regions 160-218 and 743-854. Baseline antibody screening turned up just six seropositive AZD1222 recipients. Reports say nearly half of spike-specific TCRs go after unmutated variant regions.

About this clone: Its specificity is not known.

Sequencing was performed with immunoSEQ multiplex PCR; in TCRdb, only in-frame clones are kept and a portion is missing. Found here are about 90,000 clones, about 86% of them singletons; the top ten hold over 7.5%. The receptor's source is an adult in good health. The sequencing here drew on peripheral blood, taken on day 0 of AZD1222 vaccination. The chain combines TRBV5-1 with TRBJ2-1; D is perhaps TRBD1 (6 bases). The CDR3, as DNA: TGCGCCAGCAGCTTGGGGGGGACATTCTACAATGAGCAGTTCTTC. This encodes CASSLGGTFYNEQFF.